The 6 T cell receptor beta chains listed next were all sequenced from one sample in a study of T cell responses to AZD1222 COVID-19 vaccine. Clones were read by immunoSEQ multiplex PCR, and TCRdb kept only the in-frame ones, dropping some. The sample comprises roughly 100,000 clones, roughly 90% of which are singletons, and around 1.2% rests with the top ten. Sequenced here: peripheral blood, sampled on day 0 of AZD1222 vaccination. Every receptor here comes from an adult in good health.

This chain uses TRBV7-8 with TRBJ2-1, with D perhaps given as TRBD1 or TRBD2 (5 bases each). The CDR3 length is 14 residues. CDR1 SGHVS and CDR2 FQNEAQ come from the germline V gene. The ends were cut back, 5 bases at V and 2 bases at J, with 10 bases in the middle. CDR3 protein: CASSIRETYNEQFF. In DNA form, the CDR3 reads TGTGCCAGCAGCATCAGGGAGACCTACAATGAGCAGTTCTTC.

The genes are TRBV2 and TRBJ2-7; weak D call: TRBD1 (6 bases). Germline CDR1 is SNHLY and CDR2 is FYNNEI. The V gene lost 7 bases and the J gene lost 7 bases, with 17 bases spanning the gap. The CDR3 runs to 13 residues. The chain's CDR3 is CASTADSLGEQYF. The CDR3 bases are TGTGCCAGCACGGCGGACAGTTTGGGGGAGCAGTACTTC.

J is TRBJ2-7 and V is TRBV5-1; no clear D. The V gene lost 0 bases and the J gene lost 5 bases, with 9 bases spanning the gap. The CDR3 is 13 amino acids. Germline V gene data show CDR1 as SGHRS and CDR2 as YFSETQ. CDR3 DNA: TGCGCCAGCAGCTTGGTCCGAGGCCACGAGCAGTACTTC. This gives the protein CASSLVRGHEQYF.

The chain joins TRBV5-1 to TRBJ1-4; perhaps TRBD1 as D (6 bases). CDR1 and CDR2 (germline): SGHRS, YFSETQ. V was cut by 0 bases and J by 7 bases, with 7 bases left in between. The CDR3 covers 13 residues. The CDR3 loop is CASSLARGEKLFF. As DNA, the CDR3 is TGCGCCAGCAGCTTGGCCAGGGGTGAAAAACTGTTTTTT.

The V call is TRBV9, the J call TRBJ2-3; the match to TRBD1 covers 7 bases. Germline trimming cut 4 bases from V and 0 bases from J; bases unmatched to any gene: 5. CDR3 length: 15 amino acids. Germline V gene data show CDR1 as SGDLS and CDR2 as YYNGEE. DNA of the CDR3: TGTGCCAGCAGCCCACAGGGGTTTAGCACAGATACGCAGTATTTT. This sequence encodes CASSPQGFSTDTQYF.

J is TRBJ1-1 and V is TRBV12-3 or TRBV12-4; TRBD1 aligns across 8 bases. The CDR3 totals 11 residues. With 2 bases clipped from V and 12 bases from J, the junction kept 2 bases outside the gene matches. The CDR3 sequence: CASSLTGGTFF. As DNA, the CDR3 is TGTGCCAGCAGTTTAACAGGGGGGACTTTCTTT.